A selection of T cell receptor beta chains follows, all from one sample in a study of blood T cells in healthy people across ages. TCRdb reprocessed the 5' RACE reads with MiXCR, giving one entry per CDR3 protein. The top ten clones hold about a quarter of a sample with 790,000 or so distinct CDR3 sequences, around three fifths of them seen once. Sample: blood. Receptors were obtained from a man aged 40-49 years in good health. CDR3s include the opening cysteine and the closing phenylalanine or tryptophan. Clone size, where shown, is once, few, many, or a class for clones that have expanded.

clone size	V gene	J gene	CDR3 protein
few	TRBV20-1	TRBJ2-3	CSARDPLRGGSTDTQYF
many	TRBV2	TRBJ1-2	CASRRDDYGYTF
.	TRBV27	TRBJ2-3	CASSVAAGTPQYF
.	TRBV20-1	TRBJ2-2	CSAPVARELFF
once	TRBV24-1	TRBJ2-1	CATQAVAGVNEQFF
.	TRBV25-1	TRBJ2-5	CASRDRGGETQYF
.	TRBV11-2	TRBJ1-1	CASSNRHNTEAFF
.	TRBV6-2/TRBV6-3	TRBJ2-7	CASSYRGTSGSRFTYEQYF
.	TRBV4-3	TRBJ2-3	CASSQELGKATQYF
few	TRBV11-3	TRBJ2-1	CASSWDPAVDEQFF
few	TRBV7-2	TRBJ2-5	CASRSQGFLLEEQYF
many	TRBV5-1	TRBJ2-3	CASSRAASAGGANTQYF
few	TRBV7-9	TRBJ2-3	CASSLDAGTDTQYF
.	TRBV28	TRBJ2-7	CASSPGQGWEQYF
.	TRBV28	TRBJ2-1	CASSSGTPQGLYNEQFF
.	TRBV2	TRBJ2-4	CASRVRAGLAKNIQYF
few	TRBV10-3	TRBJ2-4	CAISEWLETGDQIDIQYF
.	TRBV28	TRBJ1-1	CASRRGTVTEAFF